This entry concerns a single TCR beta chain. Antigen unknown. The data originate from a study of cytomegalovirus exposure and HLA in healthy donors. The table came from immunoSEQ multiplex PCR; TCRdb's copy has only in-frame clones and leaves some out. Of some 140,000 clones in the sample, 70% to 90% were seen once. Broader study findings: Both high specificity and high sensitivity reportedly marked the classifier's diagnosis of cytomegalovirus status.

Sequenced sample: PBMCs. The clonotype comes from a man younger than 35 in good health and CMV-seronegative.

The CDR3 DNA follows: TGTGCCAGCAGTGAAGGCAGGCCAAAGATGACCCAGTACTTC. It codes for CASSEGRPKMTQYF. V usage is TRBV2 and J usage is TRBJ2-5, with D uncertain. The CDR3 sequence is 14 residues long. Germline CDR1 is SNHLY and CDR2 is FYNNEI. With 1 base removed from V and 7 bases from J, the gap between germline ends came to 13 bases.